These 30 T cell receptor beta chains were sequenced from one sample in a study of T cell responses to AZD1222 COVID-19 vaccine. Clones were read by immunoSEQ multiplex PCR, and TCRdb kept only the in-frame ones, dropping some. The table has over 110,000 clones, around 91% seen once; the top ten hold under 2%. Sample: peripheral blood, taken on day 0 of AZD1222 vaccination. These receptors were obtained from an adult in good health.

The chain is built from TRBV15 and TRBJ1-6; D perhaps matches TRBD1 (6 bases). Germline V gives CDR1 LNHNV, CDR2 YYDKDF (reference sequence). Trimming removed 6 bases from V and 3 bases from J, with 6 bases in between. The CDR3 has 13 amino acids. The DNA of the CDR3 is TGTGCCACCAGGGACAGCTATAATTCACCCCTCCACTTT. This gives the protein CATRDSYNSPLHF.

The J gene is TRBJ1-1, the V gene TRBV4-2, with unresolved D. The CDR3 contains 15 residues. Germline V lookup: CDR1 LGHNA, CDR2 YNFKEQ. V dropped 0 bases and J dropped 4 bases, with 12 bases sitting between them. The CDR3 is CASSQEVRGGTEAFF. For the CDR3, the DNA is TGTGCCAGCAGCCAAGAAGTGCGGGGAGGCACTGAAGCTTTCTTT.

In nucleotides, the CDR3 is TGTGCCAGTAGTGCAAAGACAGGGACCGGAGAGACCCAGTACTTC. Amino acid sequence: CASSAKTGTGETQYF. J is TRBJ2-5 and V is TRBV19, with 7 bases identical to TRBD1. The CDR3 is made up of 15 amino acids. Germline V gives CDR1 LNHDA, CDR2 SQIVND (reference sequence). Losses at the gene ends were 5 bases for V and 4 bases for J; bases not matched to a gene: 10. Based on the CDR3 plus reference TRBV19 and TRBJ2-5, the full variable domain is DGGITQSPKYLFRKEGQNVTLSCEQNLNHDAMYWYRQDPGQGLRLIYYSQIVNDFQKGDIAEGYSVSREKKESFPLTVTSAQKNPTAFYLCASSAKTGTGETQYFGPGTRLLVL.

This clone occurred once. The chain combines TRBV7-9 with TRBJ2-7; D could derive from TRBD1 or TRBD2 (6 bases each). This CDR3 spans 14 amino acids. CDR1 is SEHNR and CDR2 is FQNEAQ in the germline V gene (reference sequence). Trimming took off 5 bases at V and 2 bases at J, with 13 bases between the two ends. The CDR3 sequence: CASSQDGGAYEQYF. Written as DNA, the CDR3 is TGTGCCAGCAGCCAGGACGGGGGCGCCTACGAGCAGTACTTC.

This clone was recorded a few times. V and J are TRBV2 and TRBJ1-6, with unresolved D. The germline V and J ends were trimmed by 1 base and 1 base, with 5 bases remaining between them. The CDR3 length is 15 residues. The V gene's germline CDR1 is SNHLY and CDR2 FYNNEI. The CDR3 DNA follows: TGTGCCAGCAGTGAAGACGTTTCCTATAATTCACCCCTCCACTTT. It yields the protein CASSEDVSYNSPLHF.

This chain uses TRBV18 with TRBJ2-7; TRBD1 agrees at 7 bases. V was pared by 6 bases and J by 0 bases, with 11 bases of the junction left unmatched. Germline CDR1 and CDR2: KGHSH and LQKENI. This CDR3 has 16 residues. This chain's CDR3 is CASSPPDRSSSYEQYF. CDR3 in DNA: TGTGCCAGCTCTCCCCCGGACAGGTCGAGCTCCTACGAGCAGTACTTC.

V and J are TRBV2 and TRBJ1-2; TRBD1 agrees at 10 bases. This CDR3 spans 15 amino acids. The ends lost 6 bases at V and 4 bases at J; junction bases unmatched: 8. The germline V gene has CDR1 SNHLY and CDR2 FYNNEI. Written as DNA, the CDR3 is TGTGCCAGCAGCCCTGGGACAGGGGACTCCTATGGCTACACCTTC. Its protein product is CASSPGTGDSYGYTF.

The genes are TRBV30 and TRBJ1-6; D gene uncertain. Germline CDR1 and CDR2: GTSNPN and SVGIG (reference sequence). The V and J ends lost 8 bases and 15 bases respectively, with 11 bases between them. CDR3 length: 9 residues. CDR3 in amino acids: CAPPVGLHF. CDR3 DNA: TGTGCCCCCCCTGTTGGCCTCCACTTT.

The genes are TRBV27 and TRBJ1-4; tentative D call: TRBD1 (5 bases). Germline lookup yields CDR1 MNHEY and CDR2 SMNVEV (reference sequence). V lost 3 bases and J lost 10, with 15 bases in between. The CDR3 is 14 residues long. Written as DNA, the CDR3 is TGTGCCAGCAGTTTGGGGACGTACGGTGGAAAACTGTTTTTT. Translating gives CASSLGTYGGKLFF.

The chain employs TRBV13 and TRBJ2-1; unclear D gene. From germline, CDR1 is PRHDT and CDR2 FYEKMQ (reference sequence). With 5 bases removed from V and 2 bases from J, the gap between germline ends came to 16 bases. This CDR3 is 16 amino acids long. CDR3 amino acids: CASSQISSAAYNEQFF. For the CDR3, the DNA is TGTGCCAGCAGCCAAATATCGAGCGCCGCCTACAATGAGCAGTTCTTC.

This rearrangement joins TRBV28 to TRBJ1-2; no firm D call. CDR1 and CDR2 (germline): MDHEN, SYDVKM. CDR3 length: 13 amino acids. V dropped 7 bases and J dropped 1 base, with 10 bases sitting between them. This chain's CDR3 is CASNTPNNYGYTF. The CDR3, as DNA: TGTGCCAGCAATACCCCCAATAACTATGGCTACACCTTC.

The rearrangement joins TRBV2 to TRBJ2-2; no firm D call. CDR1 is SNHLY, CDR2 FYNNEI, per germline. Between the trimmed V and J ends, which lost 8 bases and 4 bases, there was a span of 14 bases. The CDR3 loop spans 14 amino acids. CDR3 in amino acids: CASRQADTTGELFF. The CDR3 DNA is TGTGCCAGCCGGCAGGCGGATACCACCGGGGAGCTGTTTTTT.

This chain links TRBV5-6 with TRBJ1-4, with D possibly being TRBD1 (5 bases). Trimming left V 1 base short and J 6 bases short, with 16 bases between. This CDR3 has 16 residues. Germline V gene data show CDR1 as SGHDT and CDR2 as YYEEEE. The CDR3 spells CASSLLSGPGDEKLFF. In DNA form, the CDR3 reads TGTGCCAGCAGCTTGTTATCGGGGCCGGGGGATGAAAAACTGTTTTTT. The whole variable domain, filled in from reference TRBV5-6 and TRBJ1-4, reads DAGVTQSPTHLIKTRGQQVTLRCSPKSGHDTVSWYQQALGQGPQFIFQYYEEEERQRGNFPDRFSGHQFPNYSSELNVNALLLGDSALYLCASSLLSGPGDEKLFFGSGTQLSVL.

The chain uses TRBV24-1 and TRBJ2-1, with D maybe TRBD1 (6 bases). CDR3 length: 14 amino acids. Per germline, CDR1 KGHDR and CDR2 SFDVKD. V was trimmed by 5 bases and J by 7 bases, leaving 14 bases between them. Here the CDR3 reads CATSVPDSRNEQFF. The CDR3 region has the DNA TGTGCCACCAGTGTCCCGGACAGCCGAAATGAGCAGTTCTTC.

The V and J genes are TRBV5-5 and TRBJ2-1; 7 nucleotides match TRBD1. In germline, CDR1 is SGHKS, CDR2 YYEKEE (reference sequence). With V trimmed by 4 bases and J by 8 bases, 3 bases remained unmatched. This CDR3 has 12 residues. CDR3: CASSADRDEQFF. CDR3 in DNA: TGTGCCAGCAGCGCCGACAGGGATGAGCAGTTCTTC.

The chain carries TRBV9 and TRBJ1-2, with D possibly being TRBD1 (5 bases). Germline CDR1 and CDR2: SGDLS and YYNGEE. With 1 base removed from V and 4 bases from J, the gap between germline ends came to 11 bases. The CDR3 consists of 14 residues. The CDR3 here is CASSVRGEAYGYTF. The CDR3 coding sequence is TGTGCCAGCAGCGTAAGAGGGGAGGCCTATGGCTACACCTTC.

The V gene is TRBV6-6, the J gene TRBJ2-5; TRBD2 aligns across 9 bases. The germline V gene has CDR1 MNHNY and CDR2 SVGAGI (reference sequence). This CDR3 is built from 16 residues. The V segment lost 4 bases and the J segment 2 bases; nucleotides outside the gene matches: 8. This CDR3 reads CASSSAHSGGQETQYF. CDR3 DNA sequence: TGTGCCAGCAGTTCTGCCCATAGCGGGGGACAAGAGACCCAGTACTTC.

The chain joins TRBV10-3 to TRBJ2-1; 11 bases are a match to TRBD2. The CDR3 extends over 19 amino acids. CDR1 and CDR2 (germline): ENHRY, SYGVKD. Unmatched junction bases numbered 15, after V lost 4 bases and J lost 4 bases. CDR3 sequence (DNA): TGTGCCATCAGTGGGGGGCTAGCGGGAGGCCTACCTATATACAATGAGCAGTTCTTC. It is translated as CAISGGLAGGLPIYNEQFF.

The gene calls are TRBV5-4 and TRBJ2-1, with 10 nucleotides matching TRBD2. This CDR3 is 15 amino acids long. Losses at the gene ends were 2 bases for V and 6 bases for J; bases not matched to a gene: 5. CDR1 and CDR2 from the germline V gene are SGHNT and YYREEE (reference sequence). CDR3 residues: CASSFLAGDPNEQFF. The DNA for the CDR3 is TGTGCCAGCAGCTTCCTAGCGGGAGATCCCAATGAGCAGTTCTTC.

The J gene is TRBJ1-6, the V gene TRBV5-1, with D possibly TRBD1 on 5 matching bases. The CDR3 covers 13 residues. Germline V lookup: CDR1 SGHRS, CDR2 YFSETQ. V was pared by 4 bases and J by 10 bases, with 12 bases between. The CDR3 sequence: CASSAGEYSPLHF. CDR3 nucleotides: TGCGCCAGCAGCGCGGGGGAGTACTCACCCCTCCACTTT.

This clone was counted once. The chain recombines TRBV4-1 with TRBJ1-3; a possible D gene is TRBD1 (5 bases). The V and J ends lost 4 bases and 2 bases respectively, with 12 bases between them. The CDR3 spans 15 residues. The germline gives CDR1 MGHRA, CDR2 YSYEKL. The chain's CDR3 is CASSPWGGAGNTIYF. For the CDR3, the DNA is TGCGCCAGCAGCCCCTGGGGGGGGGCTGGAAACACCATATATTTT.

The chain combines TRBV24-1 with TRBJ1-4; 8 nucleotides agree with TRBD1. This CDR3 spans 15 amino acids. The germline V gene encodes CDR1 KGHDR and CDR2 SFDVKD. The junction had 4 bases not matched to a gene; V was cut back by 1 base and J by 7 bases. CDR3 nucleotide sequence: TGTGCCACCAGTGATTTCGGACAGGGCGGTGAAAAACTGTTTTTT. Translating gives CATSDFGQGGEKLFF.

Points on this clone: Other DNA sequences within the sample encode an identical CDR3. The chain employs TRBV5-1 and TRBJ2-5; 7 nucleotides line up with TRBD2. Unmatched junction bases numbered 1, after V lost 0 bases and J lost 5 bases. The germline V gene encodes CDR1 SGHRS and CDR2 YFSETQ. The CDR3 is 13 amino acids. The CDR3 sequence is CASSLVGGETQYF. The DNA for the CDR3 is TGCGCCAGCAGCTTGGTCGGGGGGGAGACCCAGTACTTC.

This chain connects TRBV29-1 to TRBJ2-1; 7 bases fit TRBD2. Trimming cost V 7 bases and J 0 bases; bases outside gene matches: 15. The CDR3 is 17 residues long. Germline values: CDR1 SQVTM, CDR2 ANQGSEA. The CDR3 region is CSGGIAGIISSYNEQFF. CDR3 in DNA: TGCAGCGGAGGTATAGCGGGTATAATCAGCTCCTACAATGAGCAGTTCTTC.

In nucleotides, the CDR3 is TGCGCCAGCAGCTCGGGGGACAGGGAGAATTCACCCCTCCACTTT. Protein sequence: CASSSGDRENSPLHF. The V call is TRBV5-1, the J call TRBJ1-6; 9 bases are a match to TRBD1. CDR3 length: 15 residues. V lost 3 bases to trimming and J lost 7 bases; unmatched junction nucleotides: 5. Germline CDR1 is SGHRS and CDR2 is YFSETQ.

The chain recombines TRBV6-5 with TRBJ2-1; 9 nucleotides agree with TRBD2. The CDR3 is made up of 15 amino acids. Germline trimming cut 5 bases from V and 4 bases from J; bases unmatched to any gene: 6. Germline CDR1 reads MNHEY; CDR2 reads SVGAGI. CDR3 nucleotide sequence: TGTGCCAGCAGTATAGCGGGGGTACCTTACAATGAGCAGTTCTTC. Encoded protein: CASSIAGVPYNEQFF.

The genes are TRBV21-1 and TRBJ1-1. TRBV21-1 represents a pseudogene. The CDR3 has 17 amino acids. CDR3 coding DNA: TGTGCCAGCAGCTCAACGCGGACTATTATCTATGCAACTGAAGCTTTCTTT. It codes for CASSSTRTIIYATEAFF.

This clone was seen ten or more times. The V call is TRBV9, the J call TRBJ1-1; TRBD1 aligns across 11 bases. CDR3 length: 15 amino acids. Germline V gene sequence: CDR1 SGDLS, CDR2 YYNGEE. V lost 4 bases to trimming and J lost 13 bases; unmatched junction nucleotides: 15. The CDR3 DNA is TGTGCCAGCAGCTCCCACACCACCGGGACAGGGGGTAGTTTCTTT. Encoded protein: CASSSHTTGTGGSFF.

The V and J genes are TRBV9 and TRBJ1-1; 7 nucleotides match TRBD1. The CDR3 extends over 17 amino acids. Trimming took 3 bases from V and 1 from J; bases not matched to a gene: 12. CDR1 is SGDLS and CDR2 is YYNGEE in the germline V gene. The CDR3, as DNA: TGTGCCAGCAGCGACTCTCGGACAGGCTCAAGGAACACTGAAGCTTTCTTT. This gives the protein CASSDSRTGSRNTEAFF.

The genes are TRBV18 and TRBJ1-1; D is perhaps TRBD1 (5 bases). CDR3 size: 14 residues. Germline CDR1 is KGHSH and CDR2 is LQKENI. Trimming pared 6 bases from V and 1 base from J, leaving 12 bases between. The CDR3 DNA reads TGTGCCAGCTCCCCCGGGACGGCGAACACTGAAGCTTTCTTT. It codes for CASSPGTANTEAFF.